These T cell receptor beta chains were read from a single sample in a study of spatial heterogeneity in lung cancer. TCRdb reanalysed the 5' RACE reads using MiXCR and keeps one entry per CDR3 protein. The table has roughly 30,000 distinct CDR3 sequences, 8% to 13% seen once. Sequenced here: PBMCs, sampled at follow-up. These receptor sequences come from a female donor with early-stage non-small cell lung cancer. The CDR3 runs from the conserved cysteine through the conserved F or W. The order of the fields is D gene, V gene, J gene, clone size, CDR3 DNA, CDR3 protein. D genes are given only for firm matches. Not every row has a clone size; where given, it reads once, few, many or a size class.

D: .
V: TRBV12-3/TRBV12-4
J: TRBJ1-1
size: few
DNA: TGTGCCAGCAGGACGCAGGGCGAGACTGAAGCTTTCTTT
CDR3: CASRTQGETEAFF

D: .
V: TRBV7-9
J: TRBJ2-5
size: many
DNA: TGTGCCAGCAGCCGGACACAACACCGCCAAGAGACCCAGTACTTC
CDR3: CASSRTQHRQETQYF

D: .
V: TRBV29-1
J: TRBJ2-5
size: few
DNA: TGCAGCGTTGAGCGACAGGACCAAGAGACCCAGTACTTC
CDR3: CSVERQDQETQYF

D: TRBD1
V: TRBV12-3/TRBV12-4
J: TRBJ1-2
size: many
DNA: TGTGCCAGCAGTTCAGATGCCGGGACAGGGGGCTTTGGCTACACCTTC
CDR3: CASSSDAGTGGFGYTF

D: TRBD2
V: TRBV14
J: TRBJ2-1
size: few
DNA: TGTGCCAGCACCGGTACGGGGGGGGCCCACAATGAGCAGTTCTTC
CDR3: CASTGTGGAHNEQFF

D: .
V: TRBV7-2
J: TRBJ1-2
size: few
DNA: TGTGCCAGCAGCTTAACACTTAACTATGGCTACACCTTC
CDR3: CASSLTLNYGYTF

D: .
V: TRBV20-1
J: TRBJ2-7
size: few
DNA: TGCAGTGCCGCCCCCTTGGGCGGGGTCCTCTGGGAGCAGTACTTC
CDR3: CSAAPLGGVLWEQYF

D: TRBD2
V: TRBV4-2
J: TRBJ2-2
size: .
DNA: TGTGCCAGCAGCCAAGATGTGGCGGGGGGATACACCGGGGAGCTGTTTTTT
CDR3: CASSQDVAGGYTGELFF

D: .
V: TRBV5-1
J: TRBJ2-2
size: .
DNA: TGCGCCAGCAGCTTGGCCGAAGTCGGGGAGCTGTTTTTT
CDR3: CASSLAEVGELFF

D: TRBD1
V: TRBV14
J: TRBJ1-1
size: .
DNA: TGTGCCAGCAGCGGGGGTCACAGGGGGTTCACTGAAGCTTTCTTT
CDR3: CASSGGHRGFTEAFF

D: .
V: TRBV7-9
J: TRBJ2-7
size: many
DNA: TGTGCCAGCAGCTTCGATATTTCCTACGAGCAGTACTTC
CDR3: CASSFDISYEQYF

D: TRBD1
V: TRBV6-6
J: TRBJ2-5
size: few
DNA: TGTGCCAGCAGCCATCAGGGACAGGGGGAAGAGACCCAGTACTTC
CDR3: CASSHQGQGEETQYF

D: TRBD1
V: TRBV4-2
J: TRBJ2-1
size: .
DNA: TGTGCCAGCAGCCAAGTCAACAGGGGAAACTACAATGAGCAGTTCTTC
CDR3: CASSQVNRGNYNEQFF

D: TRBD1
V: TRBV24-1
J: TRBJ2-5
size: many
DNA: TGTGCCACCAGTGAGGGACAGATAGAGAAGGCCCAGTACTTC
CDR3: CATSEGQIEKAQYF

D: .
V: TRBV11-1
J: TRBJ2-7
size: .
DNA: TGTGCCAGCAGCTTCGCACAGGGTGGCTACGAGCAGTACTTC
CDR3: CASSFAQGGYEQYF

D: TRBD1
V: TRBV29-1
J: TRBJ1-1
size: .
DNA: TGCAGCGGGACAGGGGAGGTCCGGAACACTGAAGCTTTCTTT
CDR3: CSGTGEVRNTEAFF

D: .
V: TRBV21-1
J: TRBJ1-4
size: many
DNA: TGTGCCAGCAGGGGGACGTCGGGGACGAATGAAAAACTGTTTTTT
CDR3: CASRGTSGTNEKLFF

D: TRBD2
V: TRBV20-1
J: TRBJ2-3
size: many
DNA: TGCAGTGCTGTCAGGACTAGCGGGGGGGCTGATACGCAGTATTTT
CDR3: CSAVRTSGGADTQYF

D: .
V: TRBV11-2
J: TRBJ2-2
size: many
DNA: TGTGCCAGCAGCTTAGACGGGAGAATGAACACCGGGGAGCTGTTTTTT
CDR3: CASSLDGRMNTGELFF

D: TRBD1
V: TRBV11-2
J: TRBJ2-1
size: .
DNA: TGTGCCAGCAGCTACGGGACAGGGAATGAGCAGTTCTTC
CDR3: CASSYGTGNEQFF

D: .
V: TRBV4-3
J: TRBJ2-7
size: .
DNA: TGCGCCAGCAGCCAGCGGGCAAACTCCTACGAGCAGTACTTC
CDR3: CASSQRANSYEQYF

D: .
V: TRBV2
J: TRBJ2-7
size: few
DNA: TGTGCCAGCGGGGGGGCTAACGAGCAGTACTTC
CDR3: CASGGANEQYF

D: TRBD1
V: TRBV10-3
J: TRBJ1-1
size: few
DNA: TGTGCCATCAGTGAGCCCGGACAGGGCTGGACTGAAGCTTTCTTT
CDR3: CAISEPGQGWTEAFF

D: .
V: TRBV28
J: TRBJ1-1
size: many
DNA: TGTGCCAGCAGCACGGATTCACCAGGTATCACTGAAGCTTTCTTT
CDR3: CASSTDSPGITEAFF

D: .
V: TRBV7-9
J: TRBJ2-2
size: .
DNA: TGTGCCAGCATCAAGGGGCCCACCGGGGAGCTGTTTTTT
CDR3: CASIKGPTGELFF

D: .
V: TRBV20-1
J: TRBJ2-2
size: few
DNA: TGCAGTGCTAGCCAAGCCCGGGGGGCCACCGGGGAGCTGTTTTTT
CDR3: CSASQARGATGELFF

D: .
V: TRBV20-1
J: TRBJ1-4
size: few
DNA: TGCAGTGCTAGGATACTGGGGGAAAAACTGTTTTTT
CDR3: CSARILGEKLFF

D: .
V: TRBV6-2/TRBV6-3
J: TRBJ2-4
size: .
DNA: TGTGCCAGCAGCCGGGACGAGAGCGGAGACATTCAGTACTTC
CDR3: CASSRDESGDIQYF

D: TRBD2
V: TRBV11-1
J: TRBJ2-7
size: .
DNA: TGTGCTTCCCAGCGGGGCGAGACCTACGAGCAGTACTTC
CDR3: CASQRGETYEQYF

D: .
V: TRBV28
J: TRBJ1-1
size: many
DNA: TGTGCCAGCAGCCCCCACAAGAAGAACACTGAAGCTTTCTTT
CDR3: CASSPHKKNTEAFF

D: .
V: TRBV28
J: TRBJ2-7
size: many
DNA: TGTGCCAGCAGTCCACCCCCCGACTACGAGCAGTACTTC
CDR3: CASSPPPDYEQYF

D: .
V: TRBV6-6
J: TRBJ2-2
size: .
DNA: TGTGCCAGCACCCTTGACCAGCTTCAGGACCGGGAGCTGTTTTTT
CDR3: CASTLDQLQDRELFF

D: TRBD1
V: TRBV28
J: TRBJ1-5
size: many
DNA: TGTGCCAGCACCAAGACAGGGGTAAGCAATCAGCCCCAGCATTTT
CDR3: CASTKTGVSNQPQHF

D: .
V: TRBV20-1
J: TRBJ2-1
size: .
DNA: TGCAGTGCTCGCGACCCCTACAATGAGCAGTTCTTC
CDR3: CSARDPYNEQFF

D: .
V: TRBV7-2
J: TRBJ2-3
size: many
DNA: TGTGCCAGCATCATAGGGGGGGCATCAGATACGCAGTATTTT
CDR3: CASIIGGASDTQYF

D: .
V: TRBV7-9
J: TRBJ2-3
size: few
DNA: TGTGCCAGCATCCAAATAGAATCTACCGATACGCAGTATTTT
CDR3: CASIQIESTDTQYF

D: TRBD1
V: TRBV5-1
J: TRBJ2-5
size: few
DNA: TGCGCCAGCAGCTTGGAGGGCAGGGGGCGGGAGACCCAGTACTTC
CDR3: CASSLEGRGRETQYF

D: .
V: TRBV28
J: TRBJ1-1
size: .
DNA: TGTGCCAGCAGTTCCACCCCCTTTGGGCTCACTGAAGCTTTCTTT
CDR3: CASSSTPFGLTEAFF

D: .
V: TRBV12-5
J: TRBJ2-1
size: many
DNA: TGTGCTAGTGGTTTTGGGCACAATGAGCAGTTCTTC
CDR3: CASGFGHNEQFF

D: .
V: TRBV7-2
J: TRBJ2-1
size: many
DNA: TGTGCCAGCAGCTTAGAGCCAGGGGGGGATGAGCAGTTCTTC
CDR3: CASSLEPGGDEQFF

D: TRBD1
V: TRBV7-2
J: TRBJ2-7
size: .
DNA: TGTGCCAGCAGCCGGGACAGGGGTAACGAGCAGTACTTC
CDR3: CASSRDRGNEQYF

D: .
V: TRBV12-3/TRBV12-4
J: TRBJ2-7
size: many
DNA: TGTGCCAGCAGTCCTTCGGAGTGGGTAGAAGCCTACGAGCAGTACTTC
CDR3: CASSPSEWVEAYEQYF

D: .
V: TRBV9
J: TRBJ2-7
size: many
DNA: TGTGCCAGCAGCCTCAGTCATTTCAGGGGCCTACTTTTAATACCCTCCTACGAGCAGTACTTC
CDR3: CASSLSHFRGLLLIPSYEQYF

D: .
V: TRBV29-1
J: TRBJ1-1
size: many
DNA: TGCAGCGTTTCGCGGGCCACGGACAGAGAAGCTTTCTTT
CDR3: CSVSRATDREAFF

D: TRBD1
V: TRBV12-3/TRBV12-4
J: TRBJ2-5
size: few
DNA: TGTGCCAGCAGTTCGACAGGGGGCGGTGGAGAGACCCAGTACTTC
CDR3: CASSSTGGGGETQYF

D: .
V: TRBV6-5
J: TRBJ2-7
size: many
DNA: TGTGCCAGCAGTTACTCGAGACCTAGGATAGGGGGAATAGTCTACGAGCAGTACTTC
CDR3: CASSYSRPRIGGIVYEQYF

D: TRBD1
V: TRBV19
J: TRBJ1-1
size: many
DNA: TGTGCCAGTAGTCCCAGGGGACAGGGGGCTACTGAAGCTTTCTTT
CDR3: CASSPRGQGATEAFF

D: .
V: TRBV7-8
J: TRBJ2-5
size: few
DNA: TGTGCCAGCAACCAAATCTACCCGGATGAAGAGACCCAGTACTTC
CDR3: CASNQIYPDEETQYF

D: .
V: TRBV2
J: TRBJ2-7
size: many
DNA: TGTGCCAGCAGCAACACGGGGGGCCCAGTCCTAAACTACGAGCAGTACTTC
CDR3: CASSNTGGPVLNYEQYF

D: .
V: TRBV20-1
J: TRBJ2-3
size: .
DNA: TGCAGTGCTAGTGCGGGGAGTAGCACAGATACGCAGTATTTT
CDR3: CSASAGSSTDTQYF